These T cell receptor beta chains were read from a single sample in a study of shared clonotypes between healthy human individuals. This table comes from immunoSEQ multiplex PCR, and its TCRdb copy is limited to in-frame clones, with some not included. Of 2.3 million or so clones listed, 90% to 95% are singletons. The sequencing sample was made of naive CD4+ T cells from PBMCs. The receptors were sampled from a man between 18 and 35 years old in good health. Some clones in this sample may be carry-over from other donors' samples. Each CDR3 is given with its conserved first and last residue. A D gene is named only where the DNA matches it firmly. Clone size is shown for a subset of rows, as once, few, many or a class of expanded clone.

d_gene	abundance	v_gene	j_gene	CDR3aa	CDR3nt
TRBD2	-	TRBV6-5	TRBJ2-3	CASSLAGETDTQYF	TGTGCCAGCAGTTTAGCGGGAGAGACAGATACGCAGTATTTT
-	-	TRBV20-1	TRBJ2-7	CSAIDRAHPYF	TGCAGTGCTATTGACCGGGCCCACCCCTACTTC
TRBD2	-	TRBV4-1	TRBJ2-3	CASSPRLAGGGTDTQYF	TGCGCCAGCAGCCCGCGACTAGCGGGAGGGGGCACAGATACGCAGTATTTT
TRBD2	-	TRBV30	TRBJ2-7	CAWSGTGTTQILKQYF	TGTGCCTGGAGTGGAACGGGGACTACGCAGATTTTAAAGCAGTACTTC
TRBD2	-	TRBV5-1	TRBJ2-1	CASSEGYLGTSGRAPEFF	TGCGCCAGCAGCGAAGGATACCTCGGGACTAGCGGGAGGGCCCCCGAGTTCTTC
TRBD2	-	TRBV27	TRBJ2-1	CASSSRTSGGYNEQFF	TGTGCCAGCAGTTCGAGGACTAGCGGGGGATACAATGAGCAGTTCTTC
TRBD1	-	TRBV14	TRBJ1-2	CASSPRTGPELGGYTF	TGTGCCAGCAGCCCGCGGACAGGACCCGAACTCGGGGGCTACACCTTC
-	-	TRBV30	TRBJ2-7	CAWSAWAGRRVSYEQYF	TGTGCCTGGAGCGCCTGGGCGGGAAGAAGGGTCTCCTACGAGCAGTACTTC
-	-	TRBV27	TRBJ1-1	CASRAATGGAEAFF	TGTGCCAGCAGGGCGGCGACGGGAGGAGCTGAAGCTTTCTTT
-	few	TRBV4-1	TRBJ2-7	CASSRLDSLPLEQYF	TGCGCCAGCAGCCGTTTGGACAGTTTACCCCTCGAGCAGTACTTC
TRBD2	-	TRBV6-1	TRBJ2-1	CASRKSSGIDNEQFF	TGTGCCAGCAGAAAGTCTAGCGGGATAGACAATGAGCAGTTCTTC
-	few	TRBV25-1	TRBJ1-1	CASHKEGNTEAFF	TGTGCCAGTCACAAGGAGGGGAACACTGAAGCTTTCTTT
-	-	TRBV4-3	TRBJ1-4	CASSQVGGLNEKLFF	TGCGCCAGCAGCCAAGTGGGGGGCTTGAATGAAAAACTGTTTTTT
TRBD2	-	TRBV11-2	TRBJ2-1	CASSLDQGSGINNEQFF	TGTGCCAGCAGCTTAGATCAGGGTAGCGGGATCAACAATGAGCAGTTCTTC
-	-	TRBV16	TRBJ1-1	CASSQNANTEAFF	TGTGCCAGCAGCCAAAATGCGAACACTGAAGCTTTCTTT
TRBD2	-	TRBV7-3	TRBJ2-1	CASSFQLAGDYNEQFF	TGTGCCAGCAGCTTCCAACTAGCGGGAGACTACAATGAGCAGTTCTTC
-	-	TRBV5-1	TRBJ1-2	CASSQRTAEDGYTF	TGCGCCAGCAGCCAACGGACAGCTGAGGATGGCTACACCTTC
TRBD1	few	TRBV2	TRBJ2-7	CASSGDRNYEQYF	TGTGCCAGCAGTGGGGACAGAAACTACGAGCAGTACTTC
-	-	TRBV25-1	TRBJ2-3	CASSEPWEDTQYF	TGTGCCAGCAGTGAGCCCTGGGAGGATACGCAGTATTTT
TRBD2	-	TRBV5-4	TRBJ2-7	CASRPGTSSYEQYF	TGTGCCAGCAGGCCAGGGACTAGCTCCTACGAGCAGTACTTC
TRBD2	once	TRBV7-2	TRBJ2-2	CASSLGRLAVNTGELFF	TGTGCCAGCAGCTTAGGACGGCTAGCGGTTAACACCGGGGAGCTGTTTTTT
TRBD2	-	TRBV7-2	TRBJ2-1	CASSLDPYSGRTYNEQFF	TGTGCCAGCAGCTTAGACCCCTATAGCGGGAGGACGTACAATGAGCAGTTCTTC
-	-	TRBV5-1	TRBJ2-1	CASSLSDEQFF	TGCGCCAGCAGCTTATCGGATGAGCAGTTCTTC
TRBD1	once	TRBV19	TRBJ2-7	CASSIVGGQGGFYEQYF	TGTGCCAGTAGTATAGTAGGGGGACAGGGCGGCTTCTACGAGCAGTACTTC
-	-	TRBV7-8	TRBJ1-4	CASRRGRGRGEKLFF	TGTGCCAGCAGGCGGGGACGGGGACGAGGTGAAAAACTGTTTTTT
-	-	TRBV13	TRBJ2-3	CASSLGVAWDTQYF	TGTGCCAGCAGCTTAGGGGTAGCATGGGATACGCAGTATTTT
TRBD1	-	TRBV19	TRBJ1-3	CASSPSGQGARTGNTIYF	TGTGCCAGTAGTCCATCGGGACAGGGGGCTCGTACTGGAAACACCATATATTTT
-	-	TRBV28	TRBJ2-7	CASSEPWVGSYEQYF	TGTGCCAGCAGCGAACCTTGGGTAGGGTCCTACGAGCAGTACTTC
-	-	TRBV7-3	TRBJ2-1	CASSLFAGDEQFF	TGTGCCAGCAGCTTATTCGCGGGCGATGAGCAGTTCTTC
-	once	TRBV6-1	TRBJ1-2	CASTAYTTNYGYTF	TGTGCCAGCACCGCGTACACCACTAACTATGGCTACACCTTC
-	-	TRBV28	TRBJ1-4	CASSTSTAEKLFF	TGTGCCAGCAGTACATCCACAGCGGAAAAACTGTTTTTT
TRBD1	-	TRBV25-1	TRBJ2-1	CASSTGQGTYNEQFF	TGTGCCAGCAGTACCGGACAGGGGACCTACAATGAGCAGTTCTTC
-	-	TRBV30	TRBJ2-7	CAWSVRGSDEQYF	TGTGCCTGGAGTGTAAGAGGGAGCGACGAGCAGTACTTC
-	-	TRBV5-1	TRBJ2-7	CASSSQPRGPSSYEQYF	TGCGCCAGCAGCTCCCAACCGAGGGGACCAAGCTCCTACGAGCAGTACTTC
TRBD2	-	TRBV5-1	TRBJ2-5	CASNLAGGQETQYF	TGCGCCAGCAACTTAGCGGGGGGACAAGAGACCCAGTACTTC
TRBD1	-	TRBV6-5	TRBJ1-4	CASSYDGRGLEKLFF	TGTGCCAGCAGTTACGATGGCAGGGGGCTTGAAAAACTGTTTTTT
-	-	TRBV7-3	TRBJ2-5	CASSLGLKETQYF	TGTGCCAGCAGCTTAGGACTAAAAGAGACCCAGTACTTC
TRBD1	-	TRBV9	TRBJ2-7	CASSAQGQRDGEQYF	TGTGCCAGCAGCGCCCAGGGACAGCGCGACGGCGAGCAGTACTTC
-	-	TRBV28	TRBJ2-7	CASSSPGRGHYEQYF	TGTGCCAGCAGTTCCCCCGGCAGGGGCCACTACGAGCAGTACTTC
TRBD1	-	TRBV28	TRBJ2-7	CASSLPTGGGNEQYF	TGTGCCAGCAGTTTACCGACAGGGGGGGGTAACGAGCAGTACTTC
-	-	TRBV11-2	TRBJ2-3	CASSYGGSTDTQYF	TGTGCCAGCAGCTATGGGGGTAGCACAGATACGCAGTATTTT
-	few	TRBV10-3	TRBJ1-2	CAISEGDAYGYTF	TGTGCCATCAGTGAGGGGGATGCGTATGGCTACACCTTC
-	-	TRBV18	TRBJ1-1	CASSPPEHENTEAFF	TGTGCCAGCTCACCACCGGAGCATGAGAACACTGAAGCTTTCTTT
-	-	TRBV5-1	TRBJ2-5	CASSWGYGETQYF	TGCGCCAGCAGCTGGGGGTACGGAGAGACCCAGTACTTC
-	-	TRBV7-2	TRBJ1-4	CASSHSATTNEKLFF	TGTGCCAGCAGCCACTCAGCAACAACTAATGAAAAACTGTTTTTT
-	-	TRBV5-4	TRBJ2-7	CASSLRERSYEQYF	TGTGCCAGCAGCTTGCGGGAGAGGTCCTACGAGCAGTACTTC